These T cell receptor beta chains were read from a single sample in a study of shared clonotypes between healthy human individuals. TCRdb's table, derived via immunoSEQ multiplex PCR, lists solely in-frame clones and lacks some. The sample lists some 2,000,000 clones, approximately 95% occurring once. Sequencing was performed on naive CD8+ T cells sorted from blood. The receptor set was obtained from a man between 18 and 29 years old in good health. Both conserved end residues are trimmed from each CDR3.

j_gene: TRBJ1-2; v_gene: TRBV7-9; CDR3aa: ASSSGQGIYGYT
j_gene: TRBJ2-2; v_gene: TRBV6-1; CDR3aa: ASSLTMYTGELF
j_gene: TRBJ2-3; v_gene: TRBV27; CDR3aa: ASSLLAGVTDTQY
j_gene: TRBJ2-7; v_gene: TRBV13; CDR3aa: ASSLTSGNSYGQY
j_gene: TRBJ1-2; v_gene: TRBV21-1; CDR3aa: ASSKPQGQDGYT
j_gene: TRBJ1-1; v_gene: TRBV19; CDR3aa: ASSLGSTEAF
j_gene: TRBJ2-2; v_gene: TRBV6-5; CDR3aa: ASSYTGPGTGELF
j_gene: TRBJ2-7; v_gene: TRBV29-1; CDR3aa: SVGRTSGTYEQY
j_gene: TRBJ2-3; v_gene: TRBV27; CDR3aa: ASSLLGTRGDTQY
j_gene: TRBJ2-3; v_gene: TRBV13; CDR3aa: ASSLGQGAGTQY
j_gene: TRBJ2-5; v_gene: TRBV19; CDR3aa: ASSVRGAQETQY
j_gene: TRBJ2-7; v_gene: TRBV4-3; CDR3aa: ASSPYRGDYEQY
j_gene: TRBJ2-3; v_gene: TRBV7-9; CDR3aa: ASSLGRGTDTQY